The 32 T cell receptor beta chains below come from one sample, sequenced in a study of T cell responses to AZD1222 COVID-19 vaccine. The data were produced by immunoSEQ multiplex PCR, yet TCRdb's version contains in-frame clones alone and is incomplete. The sample records 82,000 or so clones, roughly 90% being singletons. Material: peripheral blood, obtained on day 0 of AZD1222 vaccination. The receptors shown here come from an adult in good health.

Note on this clone: One end of the junction fails to match germline, which may point to a read error. CDR3 sequence reads: CASSYGTGRYF. The CDR3 DNA reads TGTGCCAGCAGTTACGGGACAGGGCGCTACTTC. This sequence joins TRBV6-5 and TRBJ1-2, with 9 bases aligning to TRBD1. This CDR3 region has 11 residues. Per germline, CDR1 MNHEY and CDR2 SVGAGI.

The V call is TRBV6-1, the J call TRBJ2-3, with 8 bases fitting TRBD1. With V trimmed by 4 bases and J by 0 bases, 6 bases remained unmatched. Germline V lookup: CDR1 MNHNS, CDR2 SASEGT. CDR3 length: 16 amino acids. The CDR3 coding sequence is TGTGCCAGCAGTGCCCAGGGGGCGCCCAGCACAGATACGCAGTATTTT. It yields the protein CASSAQGAPSTDTQYF.

The chain links TRBV6-5 to TRBJ1-1; 8 bases align to TRBD1. The CDR3 length is 14 residues. The germline V gene encodes CDR1 MNHEY and CDR2 SVGAGI. J gave up 3 bases and V 6 bases, and 6 bases lay outside the gene matches. The CDR3 bases are TGTGCCAGCAGGACGCCAGGGGGCGACACTGAAGCTTTCTTT. It encodes CASRTPGGDTEAFF.

This clone has a single count. The CDR3 spells CASSPGHTGAFTGELFF. CDR3 bases: TGTGCCAGCAGTCCGGGACATACCGGAGCGTTCACCGGGGAGCTGTTTTTT. The chain carries TRBV6-6 and TRBJ2-2; TRBD1 is a possible D gene (6 bases). Per germline, CDR1 MNHNY and CDR2 SVGAGI (reference sequence). This CDR3 is 17 amino acids long. Trimming removed 5 bases from V and 4 bases from J, with 20 bases in between.

V and J are TRBV6-2 or TRBV6-3 and TRBJ1-2; 8 nucleotides agree with TRBD1. The CDR3 runs 16 residues. Trimming took 4 bases from V and 3 from J; bases not matched to a gene: 10. Germline-derived CDR1 and CDR2 are MNHEY and SVGEGT. CDR3 residues: CASSSPRTGPYYGYTF. The CDR3 DNA is TGTGCCAGCAGTTCCCCTCGGACAGGGCCCTACTATGGCTACACCTTC.

The J gene is TRBJ1-5, the V gene TRBV6-5; D is undetermined. Between the trimmed V and J ends, which lost 4 bases and 2 bases, there was a span of 12 bases. The CDR3 loop spans 15 amino acids. From germline, CDR1 is MNHEY and CDR2 SVGAGI. The CDR3 region has the DNA TGTGCCAGCAGTTTGGAGGGTAGTCGCAATCAGCCCCAGCATTTT. It translates to CASSLEGSRNQPQHF.

CDR3 amino acids: CASSPDRYNQPQHF. The CDR3 bases are TGTGCCAGCTCACCGGACAGATACAATCAGCCCCAGCATTTT. The J gene is TRBJ1-5, the V gene TRBV18; possibly TRBD1 for D (6 bases). The CDR3 runs 14 residues. From germline, CDR1 is KGHSH and CDR2 LQKENI. Trimming left V 3 bases short and J 3 bases short, with 9 bases between.

The V and J genes are TRBV5-1 and TRBJ1-2; D ambiguous. This CDR3 is built from 12 residues. Germline V gene lookup returns CDR1 SGHRS and CDR2 YFSETQ. V lost 0 bases and J 5 bases, leaving 5 bases between the germline ends. The CDR3, as DNA: TGCGCCAGCAGCTTGGCCAGTTATGGCTACACCTTC. Protein: CASSLASYGYTF.

V is TRBV5-1 and J is TRBJ1-2, with D tentatively TRBD1 (5 bases). Trimming took 0 bases from V and 0 from J, leaving 9 bases between them. This CDR3 has 15 amino acids. Germline assignment: CDR1 SGHRS and CDR2 YFSETQ. CDR3 in DNA: TGCGCCAGCAGCTTGGGAGGGGAAGCTAACTATGGCTACACCTTC. This gives the protein CASSLGGEANYGYTF.

The chain has TRBV29-1 and TRBJ1-1; possible D gene TRBD1, 6 bases. This CDR3 region has 12 residues. The V end lost 4 bases, the J end lost 2 bases, and 8 bases lay between the germline ends. Per the germline V gene, CDR1 is SQVTM and CDR2 is ANQGSEA. CDR3 amino acids: CSVGRGNTEAFF. The CDR3 DNA sequence: TGCAGCGTTGGCAGGGGAAACACTGAAGCTTTCTTT.

CDR3 region: CASSLGFGQGVTEAFF. CDR3 nucleotides: TGTGCCAGCAGCTTAGGATTCGGACAGGGTGTGACTGAAGCTTTCTTT. V gene TRBV11-3 combines with J gene TRBJ1-1, with TRBD1 matching 8 bases. V lost 1 base, J lost 5 bases, and 9 bases stayed unmatched. The germline gives CDR1 SGHNT, CDR2 YENEEA. This CDR3 spans 16 amino acids.

The chain couples TRBV5-5 to TRBJ2-7, with D possibly being TRBD1 or TRBD2 (5 bases each). With 0 bases removed from V and 1 base from J, the gap between germline ends came to 14 bases. Germline CDR1 reads SGHKS; CDR2 reads YYEKEE (reference sequence). CDR3 length: 16 amino acids. For the CDR3, the DNA is TGTGCCAGCAGCTTGGGGCCGGGACGTAGTTCCTACGAGCAGTACTTC. Residues: CASSLGPGRSSYEQYF. The entire variable domain, with the rest obtained from reference TRBV5-5 and TRBJ2-7, is as follows: DAGVTQSPTHLIKTRGQQVTLRCSPISGHKSVSWYQQVLGQGPQFIFQYYEKEERGRGNFPDRFSARQFPNYSSELNVNALLLGDSALYLCASSLGPGRSSYEQYFGPGTRLTVT.

V is TRBV5-1 and J is TRBJ2-3; 9 bases are a match to TRBD1. The CDR3 spans 15 residues. Losses at the gene ends were 5 bases for V and 6 bases for J; bases not matched to a gene: 10. From germline, CDR1 is SGHRS and CDR2 YFSETQ. CDR3 in amino acids: CASSPDRGNVDTQYF. CDR3 coding DNA: TGCGCCAGCAGTCCCGACAGGGGGAATGTCGATACGCAGTATTTT.

This clone occurred once. Here the CDR3 reads CASSLNSGNQPQHF. The DNA of the CDR3 is TGTGCCAGCAGCTTGAACAGCGGTAATCAGCCCCAGCATTTT. The chain is built from TRBV11-2 and TRBJ1-5; D ambiguous. Germline V gene data show CDR1 as SGHAT and CDR2 as FQNNGV. CDR3 length: 14 residues. The ends were cut back, 3 bases at V and 4 bases at J, with 10 bases in the middle.

The V and J genes are TRBV28 and TRBJ1-2; tentative D call: TRBD1 (6 bases). This CDR3 is built from 13 residues. Germline loops: CDR1 MDHEN, CDR2 SYDVKM. V was pared by 2 bases and J by 4 bases, with 8 bases between. DNA of the CDR3: TGTGCCAGCAGTTTAGGACAGTTCTATGGCTACACCTTC. Its translation: CASSLGQFYGYTF.

The V gene is TRBV27, the J gene TRBJ2-5; D may be TRBD1 or TRBD2 (5 bases each). CDR3 length: 14 residues. Per germline, CDR1 MNHEY and CDR2 SMNVEV (reference sequence). V dropped 1 base and J dropped 4 bases, with 10 bases sitting between them. The CDR3 is CASSLLGDVETQYF. The CDR3 nucleotides are TGTGCCAGCAGTTTATTAGGGGACGTAGAGACCCAGTACTTC.

The chain is built from TRBV7-9 and TRBJ1-6, with D unresolved. There are 14 residues in the CDR3. V lost 5 bases and J lost 7, with 12 bases in between. The germline V gene has CDR1 SEHNR and CDR2 FQNEAQ (reference sequence). CDR3 sequence: CASSTPTSNSPLHF. The CDR3 DNA reads TGTGCCAGCAGCACACCTACCTCCAATTCACCCCTCCACTTT.

The chain recombines TRBV5-1 with TRBJ1-4, with D possibly matching TRBD1 (5 bases). The germline CDR1 and CDR2 sequences are SGHRS and YFSETQ. V lost 4 bases, J lost 5 bases, and 21 bases lay in between. The length of the CDR3 is 17 residues. Here the CDR3 reads CASSPEGTLIMNEKLFF. The CDR3 nucleotides read TGCGCCAGCAGCCCCGAGGGGACCCTAATAATGAATGAAAAACTGTTTTTT.

The CDR3 DNA reads TGCGCCAGCAGCCAGCAGGGAAAGAGGGAAGTGAGACCTTTCTTT. This translates into CASSQQGKREVRPFF. The gene calls are TRBV4-1 and TRBJ1-1, with a tentative D call TRBD1 (5 bases). The germline V gene encodes CDR1 MGHRA and CDR2 YSYEKL. The CDR3 is made up of 15 amino acids. Trimming left V 3 bases short and J 12 bases short, with 23 bases between.

This clone was counted only a few times. The rearrangement links TRBV5-1 to TRBJ2-7, with 10 nucleotides matching TRBD2. Germline trimming cut 0 bases from V and 3 bases from J; bases unmatched to any gene: 3. This CDR3 has 15 amino acids. CDR1 SGHRS and CDR2 YFSETQ come from the germline V gene. CDR3 region: CASSLALAGSYEQYF. The CDR3 nucleotides are TGCGCCAGCAGCTTGGCACTAGCGGGGAGCTACGAGCAGTACTTC.

The rearrangement uses TRBV11-2 and TRBJ2-5, with 12 positions matching TRBD1. This CDR3 comprises 15 residues. Losses at the gene ends were 6 bases for V and 5 bases for J; bases not matched to a gene: 7. Looked up from germline, CDR1 is SGHAT and CDR2 is FQNNGV. CDR3 protein: CASRLGTGGRETQYF. The CDR3 nucleotides read TGTGCCAGCAGACTAGGGACAGGGGGCCGGGAGACCCAGTACTTC.

The chain has TRBV6-5 and TRBJ2-3; D call uncertain. The germline gives CDR1 MNHEY, CDR2 SVGAGI. The CDR3 runs to 13 residues. Trimming cost V 0 bases and J 9 bases, with 10 bases left between them. The CDR3 DNA reads TGTGCCAGCAGTTACTCTAGCTCTGTCACGCAGTATTTT. Protein: CASSYSSSVTQYF.

This clone was found once. The rearrangement links TRBV28 to TRBJ1-2; D unclear. CDR3 length equals 14 residues. V was cut by 3 bases and J by 4 bases, with 12 bases left in between. Germline V gene data show CDR1 as MDHEN and CDR2 as SYDVKM. CDR3 protein: CASSFSGPVYGYTF. For the CDR3, the DNA is TGTGCCAGCAGTTTCAGTGGACCAGTCTATGGCTACACCTTC.

This chain links TRBV3-1 (or the pseudogene TRBV3-2) with TRBJ2-5; 7 bases align to TRBD1. Trimming took 4 bases from V and 3 from J; bases not matched to a gene: 11. Germline V gives CDR1 LGHDT, CDR2 YNNKEL (reference sequence). The CDR3 covers 16 residues. CDR3 nucleotide sequence: TGTGCCAGCAGCCTCTGGACAGGTGTAGACGAAGAGACCCAGTACTTC. Translated, it gives CASSLWTGVDEETQYF.

CDR3 DNA: TGTGCCAGCGGTACAGGTTTTGGGAACACTGAAGCTTTCTTT. It codes for CASGTGFGNTEAFF. V usage is TRBV25-1 and J usage is TRBJ1-1, with D maybe TRBD1 (5 bases). From germline, CDR1 is MGHDK and CDR2 SYGVNS. The CDR3 is 14 residues long. Between the trimmed V and J ends, which lost 8 bases and 1 base, there was a span of 14 bases.

The chain combines TRBV7-9 with TRBJ1-1; D not certain. The V gene lost 1 base and the J gene lost 1 base, with 7 bases spanning the gap. The CDR3 has 14 residues. The germline gives CDR1 SEHNR, CDR2 FQNEAQ (reference sequence). The DNA of the CDR3 is TGTGCCAGCAGCTTAGGGACGGAGAACACTGAAGCTTTCTTT. This gives the protein CASSLGTENTEAFF.

The J gene is TRBJ2-3, the V gene TRBV19, with no clear D. This CDR3 is built from 13 residues. The V end lost 6 bases, the J end lost 2 bases, and 9 bases lay between the germline ends. Germline-derived CDR1 and CDR2 are LNHDA and SQIVND (reference sequence). The CDR3 coding sequence is TGTGCCAGTAGGGGCCTCGCCACAGATACGCAGTATTTT. Protein sequence: CASRGLATDTQYF.

The chain is built from TRBV5-1 and TRBJ1-3; no clear D gene. Germline V gene sequence: CDR1 SGHRS, CDR2 YFSETQ. V lost 4 bases and J lost 0, with 5 bases in between. This CDR3 comprises 13 residues. The CDR3 DNA follows: TGCGCCAGCAGCCCCGACTCTGGAAACACCATATATTTT. Encoded protein: CASSPDSGNTIYF.

This sequence joins TRBV19 and TRBJ1-1, with unresolved D. Per germline, CDR1 LNHDA and CDR2 SQIVND (reference sequence). The CDR3 loop spans 14 amino acids. Trimming removed 4 bases from V and 1 base from J, with 10 bases in between. CDR3 sequence: CASSTRSPNTEAFF. CDR3 bases: TGTGCCAGTAGTACCAGGAGTCCGAACACTGAAGCTTTCTTT.

The V call is TRBV6-6, the J call TRBJ1-2; D is ambiguous. The CDR3 is made up of 13 amino acids. Per the germline V gene, CDR1 is MNHNY and CDR2 is SVGAGI (reference sequence). The V end lost 4 bases, the J end lost 7 bases, and 13 bases lay between the germline ends. The CDR3 coding sequence is TGTGCCAGCAGTTCTGCGGGCGCAGGTGGCTACACCTTC. Amino acid sequence: CASSSAGAGGYTF.

The rearrangement links TRBV28 to TRBJ2-7, with D tentatively TRBD1 (5 bases). Trimming removed 6 bases at V and 5 bases at J, with 11 bases between. This CDR3 has 12 amino acids. Germline CDR1 MDHEN, CDR2 SYDVKM. In DNA, the CDR3 is TGTGCCAGCAGGGGCAGGGTCAACGAGCAGTACTTC. Translation gives CASRGRVNEQYF. The full variable domain, in which reference TRBV28 and TRBJ2-7 provide the parts outside the CDR3, is DVKVTQSSRYLVKRTGEKVFLECVQDMDHENMFWYRQDPGLGLRLIYFSYDVKMKEKGDIPEGYSVSREKKERFSLILESASTNQTSMYLCASRGRVNEQYFGPGTRLTVT.

J is TRBJ1-4 and V is TRBV6-5; D ambiguous. In germline, CDR1 is MNHEY, CDR2 SVGAGI. The CDR3 covers 15 residues. V shed 6 bases and J shed 5 bases, with 16 bases lying between them. CDR3 DNA: TGTGCCAGCAGCTTCGGGAAGGGTGGGAATGAAAAACTGTTTTTT. Encoded protein: CASSFGKGGNEKLFF.